These 4 T cell receptor beta chains originate from one sample sequenced in a study of T-cell reconstitution after alpha-beta-depleted transplantation in children. Unique molecular identifiers featured in how the TCRbeta library was prepared. Via MiXCR, TCRdb re-called the PCR reads, giving one row per CDR3 protein. This sample has about 400,000 distinct CDR3 sequences, with roughly 22% found just once. The source material was PBMCs from the stem cell graft donor, sampled from the stem cell graft. Every receptor here comes from a human donor who donated a stem cell graft to a child with acute myeloid leukemia.

The V call is TRBV5-1, the J call TRBJ2-1; TRBD2 matches at 7 bases. The CDR3 consists of 15 residues. Germline-derived CDR1 and CDR2 are SGHRS and YFSETQ. The V gene end was trimmed by 7 bases and the J gene end by 1 base; junction bases not matched to a gene: 8. CDR3 sequence reads: CASHKRDPSYNEQFF. The CDR3, as DNA: TGCGCCAGCCATAAGCGGGACCCTTCCTACAATGAGCAGTTCTTC.

The genes are TRBV28 and TRBJ2-1; D remains ambiguous. Trimming stripped 7 bases from V and 5 bases from J, with 15 bases between. The CDR3 sequence is 14 residues long. Germline CDR1 reads MDHEN; CDR2 reads SYDVKM. CDR3 sequence (DNA): TGTGCCAGCAAGTCCTTGGGCAGACACAATGAGCAGTTCTTC. This codes for CASKSLGRHNEQFF.

This clonotype was found a few times. V is TRBV28 and J is TRBJ2-5, with a weak D call TRBD1 (5 bases). Trimming left V 5 bases short and J 0 bases short, with 10 bases between. The CDR3 totals 14 residues. From germline, CDR1 is MDHEN and CDR2 SYDVKM. The CDR3 region has the DNA TGTGCCAGCAGTCCGTGGGGCCACCAAGAGACCCAGTACTTC. Its protein is CASSPWGHQETQYF.

This clonotype was counted many times. This sequence joins TRBV6-6 and TRBJ1-4; the D is unclear. V was trimmed by 2 bases and J by 8 bases, leaving 6 bases between them. In germline, CDR1 is MNHNY, CDR2 SVGAGI (reference sequence). The CDR3 runs 12 residues. Here the CDR3 DNA reads TGTGCCAGCAGTTACAGGAGGGAAAAACTGTTTTTT. Translated, it gives CASSYRREKLFF.